This T cell receptor (beta chain) emerged from a study of blood T cell repertoires in COVID-19. Study context: Sources were T cells, B-cell-depleted T cells, or PBMCs; the material itself was cDNA or gDNA.

The participants were between roughly 18 and 89 years old and came from about two dozen US areas. Self-reported history from a screening survey and questionnaire set each donor's cohort. A note on this clone: At one end, the junction sequence differs from germline, possibly due to a read error.

Original methodology: Amplification from reference gene primers served as the basis for estimated nucleated cell counts. Clones were read by immunoSEQ multiplex PCR, and TCRdb kept only the in-frame ones, dropping some. The DNA gave D and trimming, while V, J and clone size come from that table. The table has about 280,000 clones, nearly 90% seen once. The CDR3 sequence is 14 residues long. The germline CDR1 and CDR2 sequences are SGHAT and FQDESV (reference sequence). The sequencing sample was made of PBMCs or T cells enriched from blood (not recorded which). The V gene is TRBV11-1, the J gene TRBJ2-7; 7 nucleotides line up with TRBD1. The sequence was obtained from a woman under 30 with acute COVID-19. CDR3 sequence: CASSFEQGTYKQYF. In DNA, the CDR3 is TGTGCCAGCAGCTTTGAACAGGGGACCTACAAGCAGTACTTC.